A single sample is the source of the 31 T cell receptor beta chains below, sequenced in a study of cytomegalovirus exposure and HLA in healthy donors. The PCR made use of 60 Vbeta and 13 Jbeta primers. The repertoire was sequenced with immunoSEQ multiplex PCR; TCRdb's copy has only in-frame clones and lacks some. The table has 100,000 to 150,000 clones, 70% to 85% seen once; the top ten hold roughly 13%. The sequenced sample consisted of PBMCs. These receptors were taken from a woman aged 40 to 50 in good health and CMV-seropositive.

The gene calls are TRBV5-3 and TRBJ2-7; TRBD2 matches at 16 bases. TRBV5-3 is identified as an open reading frame with a role that is uncertain. This CDR3 has 20 residues. V lost 7 bases, J lost 6 bases, and 22 bases stayed unmatched. As DNA, the CDR3 is TGTGCCAGACACCCCCCTACCCCGGGACTAGCGGGAGGGCCAGTCCCCGAGCAGTACTTC. Translation gives CARHPPTPGLAGGPVPEQYF.

J is TRBJ2-3 and V is TRBV4-1, with 7 bases that match TRBD2. CDR1 MGHRA and CDR2 YSYEKL come from the germline V gene. CDR3 length: 19 amino acids. V shed 4 bases, J shed 0 bases, and the junction held 16 bases outside the gene matches. CDR3 sequence reads: CASSRVGREKGSSTDTQYF. The CDR3 region has the DNA TGCGCCAGCAGCCGCGTGGGGCGGGAGAAGGGGTCTAGCACAGATACGCAGTATTTT.

The genes are TRBV28 and TRBJ2-1; D may be TRBD1 (5 bases). CDR1 is MDHEN, CDR2 SYDVKM, per germline. The germline V and J ends were trimmed by 5 bases and 3 bases, with 29 bases remaining between them. The CDR3 contains 20 residues. The CDR3 spells CASSPRPGRRLPSLYNEQFF. The CDR3 DNA sequence: TGTGCCAGCAGTCCCCGCCCAGGGCGCCGTCTCCCTTCCCTCTACAATGAGCAGTTCTTC.

The rearrangement links TRBV9 to TRBJ2-5; 10 nucleotides agree with TRBD2. CDR3 length equals 15 residues. Losses at the gene ends were 2 bases for V and 5 bases for J; bases not matched to a gene: 6. Germline CDR1 SGDLS, CDR2 YYNGEE. The CDR3 loop reads CASSVRAGGRETQYF. The CDR3 nucleotides read TGTGCCAGCAGCGTCCGAGCGGGAGGGCGCGAGACCCAGTACTTC.

The chain has TRBV5-1 and TRBJ2-7, with 12 bases lining up with TRBD2. CDR3 size: 17 residues. The germline CDR1 and CDR2 sequences are SGHRS and YFSETQ. With V trimmed by 2 bases and J by 1 base, 7 bases remained unmatched. The CDR3 DNA is TGCGCCAGCAGCTTCGGGCTAGCGGGAGGGGTATCCTACGAGCAGTACTTC. It yields the protein CASSFGLAGGVSYEQYF.

This rearrangement joins TRBV2 to TRBJ2-1; 8 nucleotides match TRBD2. V lost 1 base to trimming and J lost 4 bases; unmatched junction nucleotides: 6. Germline CDR1 and CDR2: SNHLY and FYNNEI. The CDR3 contains 16 residues. DNA of the CDR3: TGTGCCAGCAGTGAAGGGCTAGCGGGTATATACAATGAGCAGTTCTTC. Translating gives CASSEGLAGIYNEQFF.

The V gene is TRBV28, the J gene TRBJ1-2; TRBD1 agrees at 8 bases. Unmatched junction bases numbered 10, after V lost 5 bases and J lost 5 bases. The CDR3 contains 15 residues. Germline V gene data show CDR1 as MDHEN and CDR2 as SYDVKM. Here the CDR3 DNA reads TGTGCCAGCAGTAGCTCCGGGACAGGCGTTTATGGCTACACCTTC. This gives the protein CASSSSGTGVYGYTF.

This chain links TRBV18 with TRBJ2-7, with unresolved D. Germline loops: CDR1 KGHSH, CDR2 LQKENI. V was cut by 8 bases and J by 0 bases, with 8 bases left in between. This CDR3 contains 12 residues. CDR3 residues: CASAASSYEQYF. In DNA, the CDR3 is TGTGCCAGCGCGGCCAGCTCCTACGAGCAGTACTTC.

The chain uses TRBV5-1 and TRBJ2-3; 9 bases are a match to TRBD2. With 4 bases clipped from V and 1 base from J, the junction kept 7 bases outside the gene matches. CDR1 SGHRS and CDR2 YFSETQ come from the germline V gene. This CDR3 has 16 residues. The CDR3 DNA reads as TGCGCCAGCAGCCTATTAGCGGGAGTCGGCACAGATACGCAGTATTTT. Protein product: CASSLLAGVGTDTQYF.

J is TRBJ2-5 and V is TRBV5-5, with 9 bases aligning to TRBD1. Germline V gene sequence: CDR1 SGHKS, CDR2 YYEKEE (reference sequence). With 4 bases clipped from V and 5 bases from J, the junction kept 3 bases outside the gene matches. The CDR3 consists of 13 residues. The CDR3 spells CASSAGTGETQYF. The CDR3 nucleotides read TGTGCCAGCAGCGCTGGGACAGGGGAGACCCAGTACTTC. Filled out from reference TRBV5-5 and TRBJ2-5, the complete variable domain reads DAGVTQSPTHLIKTRGQQVTLRCSPISGHKSVSWYQQVLGQGPQFIFQYYEKEERGRGNFPDRFSARQFPNYSSELNVNALLLGDSALYLCASSAGTGETQYFGPGTRLLVL.

The chain's CDR3 is CASSLDPGYTGELFF. The CDR3 nucleotides read TGTGCCAGCAGTTTAGATCCGGGGTATACCGGGGAGCTGTTTTTT. This chain joins TRBV27 and TRBJ2-2; D perhaps matches TRBD2 (5 bases). The CDR3 sequence is 15 residues long. Per germline, CDR1 MNHEY and CDR2 SMNVEV (reference sequence). The V and J ends lost 2 bases and 5 bases respectively, with 12 bases between them.

The chain uses TRBV10-1 and TRBJ2-2; a weak D match, TRBD2 (5 bases). CDR3 length: 13 residues. Trimming left V 2 bases short and J 7 bases short, with 8 bases between. CDR1 WNHNN and CDR2 SYGVQD come from the germline V gene (reference sequence). CDR3 sequence (DNA): TGCGCCAGCAGTGAGGGGGAGCACGGGGAGCTGTTTTTT. This codes for CASSEGEHGELFF.

The chain uses TRBV29-1 and TRBJ1-3; possible D gene TRBD1, 5 bases. From germline, CDR1 is SQVTM and CDR2 ANQGSEA. The CDR3 has 15 amino acids. V was clipped by 4 bases and J by 0 bases, with 13 bases between them. The CDR3 nucleotides read TGCAGCGTTGTGGGGCAGTTTCCCTCTGGAAACACCATATATTTT. It is translated as CSVVGQFPSGNTIYF.

This clone has more than one count but fewer than ten. V is TRBV19 and J is TRBJ2-3; TRBD2 matches 7 bases. Germline V CDR1 and CDR2: LNHDA, SQIVND (reference sequence). The length of the CDR3 is 12 residues. The junction had 4 bases not matched to a gene; V was cut back by 9 bases and J by 4 bases. The CDR3 bases are TGTGCCAGCCGGGACTACTCAGATACGCAGTATTTT. Encoded protein: CASRDYSDTQYF.

This clone was found once. The chain is built from TRBV30 and TRBJ1-1; unclear D gene. The CDR3 contains 13 residues. V was trimmed by 3 bases and J by 0 bases, leaving 8 bases between them. CDR1 and CDR2 from the germline V gene are GTSNPN and SVGIG (reference sequence). The CDR3 DNA sequence: TGTGCCTGGAGCGTACCTATGAACACTGAAGCTTTCTTT. Protein: CAWSVPMNTEAFF. Looking up the rest from reference TRBV30 and TRBJ1-1 gives the full variable domain: SQTIHQWPATLVQPVGSPLSLECTVEGTSNPNLYWYRQAAGRGLQLLFYSVGIGQISSEVPQNLSASRPQDRQFILSSKKLLLSDSGFYLCAWSVPMNTEAFFGQGTRLTVV.

This clone was seen a handful of times. The chain has TRBV5-1 and TRBJ2-3; 10 bases align to TRBD2. Germline CDR1 SGHRS, CDR2 YFSETQ. This CDR3 spans 14 amino acids. The V segment lost 4 bases and the J segment 3 bases; nucleotides outside the gene matches: 2. The DNA for the CDR3 is TGCGCCAGCAGCCGGACTAGCGGAACAGATACGCAGTATTTT. This gives the protein CASSRTSGTDTQYF.

A word on this clone: Additional DNA sequences in this sample encode the identical CDR3. The rearrangement uses TRBV6-6 and TRBJ1-1; TRBD1 matches 8 bases. The CDR3 consists of 15 residues. In germline, CDR1 is MNHNY, CDR2 SVGAGI (reference sequence). After removal of 2 bases from V and 5 bases from J, the junction contained 7 bases not matched to a gene. The CDR3 DNA reads as TGTGCCAGCAGTTACGCCCCCGACAGGGGAACTGAAGCTTTCTTT. Translating it yields CASSYAPDRGTEAFF.

V and J are TRBV29-1 and TRBJ2-7; D possibly corresponds to TRBD1 (5 bases). Germline-derived CDR1 and CDR2 are SQVTM and ANQGSEA. The CDR3 loop spans 13 amino acids. Between the trimmed V and J ends, which lost 6 bases and 3 bases, there was a span of 15 bases. This CDR3 reads CSVRTSRDYEQYF. The CDR3 nucleotides read TGCAGCGTCCGGACCTCCAGGGACTACGAGCAGTACTTC.

The chain joins TRBV6-5 to TRBJ2-7, with 9 bases that match TRBD2. This CDR3 has 13 residues. Trimming at V came to 7 bases and at J to 3 bases, leaving 4 bases not matched to a gene. Looked up from germline, CDR1 is MNHEY and CDR2 is SVGAGI. The CDR3 sequence: CASIGTSLYEQYF. The CDR3 region has the DNA TGTGCCAGCATAGGGACTAGCCTCTACGAGCAGTACTTC.

The chain combines TRBV19 with TRBJ2-7; possibly TRBD1 for D (6 bases). Germline assignment: CDR1 LNHDA and CDR2 SQIVND (reference sequence). This CDR3 comprises 15 residues. The V end was cut by 5 bases, the J end by 6 bases, with 20 bases between. The CDR3 sequence: CASSSPGQLLPEQYF. The CDR3 region has the DNA TGTGCCAGTAGTTCTCCGGGACAACTCTTGCCCGAGCAGTACTTC.

V and J are TRBV28 and TRBJ2-7; 7 bases agree with TRBD2. The V segment lost 8 bases and the J segment 2 bases; nucleotides outside the gene matches: 0. This CDR3 has 11 residues. Germline V gives CDR1 MDHEN, CDR2 SYDVKM. CDR3 residues: CASGRAYEQYF. CDR3 DNA sequence: TGTGCCAGCGGGAGGGCCTACGAGCAGTACTTC. The whole variable domain, filled in from reference TRBV28 and TRBJ2-7, reads DVKVTQSSRYLVKRTGEKVFLECVQDMDHENMFWYRQDPGLGLRLIYFSYDVKMKEKGDIPEGYSVSREKKERFSLILESASTNQTSMYLCASGRAYEQYFGPGTRLTVT.

The DNA for the CDR3 is TGTGCCATCAGTGAGCCGACAGGGGGCTTTAGCTTTGGACCCTACGAGCAGTACTTC. Protein sequence: CAISEPTGGFSFGPYEQYF. The chain has TRBV10-3 and TRBJ2-7; 10 nucleotides line up with TRBD1. The V and J ends lost 2 bases and 2 bases, in that order; junction bases with no gene match: 15. CDR1 is ENHRY, CDR2 SYGVKD, per germline. This CDR3 has 19 amino acids.

This chain uses TRBV5-1 with TRBJ1-3, with D tentatively TRBD1 (5 bases). V lost 4 bases and J lost 9, with 23 bases in between. The CDR3 spans 16 residues. Germline lookup yields CDR1 SGHRS and CDR2 YFSETQ. CDR3: CASSPEGQNQRGTIYF. The CDR3 nucleotides are TGCGCCAGCAGCCCTGAAGGACAAAACCAGCGGGGCACCATATATTTT. Full variable domain (missing parts from reference TRBV5-1 and TRBJ1-3): KAGVTQTPRYLIKTRGQQVTLSCSPISGHRSVSWYQQTPGQGLQFLFEYFSETQRNKGNFPGRFSGRQFSNSRSEMNVSTLELGDSALYLCASSPEGQNQRGTIYFGEGSWLTVV.

This chain connects TRBV5-1 to TRBJ2-2, with 10 bases aligning to TRBD1. This CDR3 is built from 16 residues. From germline, CDR1 is SGHRS and CDR2 YFSETQ. The V gene end was trimmed by 3 bases and the J gene end by 4 bases; junction bases not matched to a gene: 6. The CDR3 loop is CASSSETGGGTGELFF. The CDR3 DNA is TGCGCCAGCAGCTCCGAGACAGGGGGCGGCACCGGGGAGCTGTTTTTT.

The rearrangement uses TRBV9 and TRBJ2-3, with D maybe TRBD2 (5 bases). Trimming stripped 0 bases from V and 2 bases from J, with 7 bases between. Germline V CDR1 and CDR2: SGDLS, YYNGEE. The CDR3 sequence is 14 residues long. CDR3 sequence: CASSVGGPTDTQYF. The CDR3 DNA follows: TGTGCCAGCAGCGTAGGAGGGCCCACAGATACGCAGTATTTT.

The rearrangement joins TRBV19 to TRBJ2-7; 10 bases align to TRBD1. The germline V gene encodes CDR1 LNHDA and CDR2 SQIVND (reference sequence). The CDR3 spans 16 residues. V shed 5 bases, J shed 0 bases, and the junction held 7 bases outside the gene matches. The CDR3 sequence: CASSANRDRGSYEQYF. The CDR3 DNA sequence: TGTGCCAGTAGTGCGAACCGGGACAGGGGCTCCTACGAGCAGTACTTC.

This chain joins TRBV7-2 and TRBJ1-5; maybe TRBD1 (6 bases). This CDR3 region has 14 residues. Germline CDR1 is SGHTA and CDR2 is FQGNSA. V lost 6 bases and J 4 bases, leaving 13 bases between the germline ends. The CDR3 sequence is CASSYKTGNQPQHF. In nucleotides, the CDR3 is TGTGCCAGCAGTTACAAAACAGGGAATCAGCCCCAGCATTTT. Together with reference TRBV7-2 and TRBJ1-5, the CDR3 gives the full variable domain: GAGVSQSPSNKVTEKGKDVELRCDPISGHTALYWYRQSLGQGLEFLIYFQGNSAPDKSGLPSDRFSAERTGGSVSTLTIQRTQQEDSAVYLCASSYKTGNQPQHFGDGTRLSIL.

V gene TRBV30 combines with J gene TRBJ2-5, with 10 bases identical to TRBD1. The J segment lost 5 bases and the V segment lost 3 bases, leaving 12 bases of the junction unmatched. The CDR3 is 16 residues long. From germline, CDR1 is GTSNPN and CDR2 SVGIG (reference sequence). The CDR3 reads CAWRLPGQGYFETQYF. Here the CDR3 DNA reads TGTGCCTGGAGGTTACCGGGACAGGGGTATTTTGAGACCCAGTACTTC.

CDR3 region: CASSYGLTNTGELFF. The CDR3 DNA reads TGTGCCAGCAGTTACGGACTAACGAACACCGGGGAGCTGTTTTTT. The rearrangement links TRBV6-6 to TRBJ2-2; D might be TRBD2 (6 bases). The germline V and J ends were trimmed by 2 bases and 0 bases, with 7 bases remaining between them. The V gene's germline CDR1 is MNHNY and CDR2 SVGAGI (reference sequence). The CDR3 length is 15 residues.

The chain combines TRBV6-6 with TRBJ1-2, with 7 bases that match TRBD1. The CDR3 is made up of 14 amino acids. CDR1 MNHNY and CDR2 SVGAGI come from the germline V gene (reference sequence). V shed 6 bases and J 3 bases; nucleotides not matched to a gene: 7. CDR3: CASSQPGTDYGYTF. Here the CDR3 DNA reads TGTGCCAGCAGCCAACCTGGGACAGACTATGGCTACACCTTC.

Concerning this clone itself: Relative to the germline gene, one junction end is altered; a read error may explain this. The chain carries TRBV19 and TRBJ1-1, with 7 bases fitting TRBD1. Germline V CDR1 and CDR2: LNHDA, SQIVND (reference sequence). The CDR3 extends over 14 amino acids. CDR3 region: CANSITGDSTEAFF. The CDR3 nucleotides are TGTGCCAATAGTATAACCGGGGACAGCACTGAAGCTTTCTTT.